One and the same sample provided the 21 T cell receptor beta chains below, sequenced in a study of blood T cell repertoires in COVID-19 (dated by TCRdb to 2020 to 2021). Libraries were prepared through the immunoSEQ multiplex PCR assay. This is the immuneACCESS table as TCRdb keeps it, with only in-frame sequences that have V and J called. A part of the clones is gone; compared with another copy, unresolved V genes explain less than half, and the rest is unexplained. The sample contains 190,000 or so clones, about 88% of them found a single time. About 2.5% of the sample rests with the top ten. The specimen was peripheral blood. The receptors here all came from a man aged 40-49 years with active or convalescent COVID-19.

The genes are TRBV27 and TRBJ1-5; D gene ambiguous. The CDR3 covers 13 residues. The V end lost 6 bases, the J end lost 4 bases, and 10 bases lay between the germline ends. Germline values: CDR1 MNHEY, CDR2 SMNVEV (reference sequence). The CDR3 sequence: CASRGTGNQPQHF. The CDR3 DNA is TGTGCCAGCAGGGGTACGGGGAATCAGCCCCAGCATTTT.

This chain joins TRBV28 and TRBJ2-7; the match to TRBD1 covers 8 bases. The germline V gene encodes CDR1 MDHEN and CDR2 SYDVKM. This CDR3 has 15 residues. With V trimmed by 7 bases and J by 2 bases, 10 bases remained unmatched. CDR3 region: CASTLSGGLAYEQYF. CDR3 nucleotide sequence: TGTGCCAGCACCTTATCAGGGGGCCTAGCCTACGAGCAGTACTTC.

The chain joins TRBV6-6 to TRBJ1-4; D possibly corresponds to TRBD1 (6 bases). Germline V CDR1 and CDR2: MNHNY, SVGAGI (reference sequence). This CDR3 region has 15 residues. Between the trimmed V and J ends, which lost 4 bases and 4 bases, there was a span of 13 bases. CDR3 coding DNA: TGTGCCAGCAGTTCTACAGGGTTGGGTAATGAAAAACTGTTTTTT. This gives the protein CASSSTGLGNEKLFF.

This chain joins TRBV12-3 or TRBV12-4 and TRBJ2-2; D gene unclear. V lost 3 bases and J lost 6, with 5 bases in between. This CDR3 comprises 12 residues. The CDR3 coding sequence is TGTGCCAGCAGTTTTTTAGCCGGGGAGCTGTTTTTT. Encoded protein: CASSFLAGELFF.

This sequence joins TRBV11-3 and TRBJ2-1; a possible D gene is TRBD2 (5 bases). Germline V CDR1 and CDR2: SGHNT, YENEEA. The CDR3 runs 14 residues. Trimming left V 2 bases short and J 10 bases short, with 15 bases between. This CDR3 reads CASSLSASRREQFF. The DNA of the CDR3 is TGTGCCAGCAGCTTATCGGCTAGCCGGAGGGAGCAGTTCTTC.

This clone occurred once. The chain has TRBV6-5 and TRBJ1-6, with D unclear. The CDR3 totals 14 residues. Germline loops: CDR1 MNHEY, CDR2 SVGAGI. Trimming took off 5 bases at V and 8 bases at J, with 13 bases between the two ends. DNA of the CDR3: TGTGCCAGCAGTCCACTCGAGGGTGATTCACCCCTCCACTTT. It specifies CASSPLEGDSPLHF.

The CDR3 is CASSLSGQGHQPQHF. The CDR3 DNA reads TGTGCCAGCAGTTTATCGGGACAGGGGCATCAGCCCCAGCATTTT. V usage is TRBV28 and J usage is TRBJ1-5, with 10 bases aligning to TRBD1. Germline V lookup: CDR1 MDHEN, CDR2 SYDVKM. With 1 base clipped from V and 5 bases from J, the junction kept 2 bases outside the gene matches. The CDR3 is 15 amino acids.

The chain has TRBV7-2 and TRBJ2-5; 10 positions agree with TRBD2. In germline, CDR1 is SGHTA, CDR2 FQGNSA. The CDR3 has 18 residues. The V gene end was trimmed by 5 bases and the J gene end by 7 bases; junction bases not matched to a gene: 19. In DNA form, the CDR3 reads TGTGCCAGCAGCCCCACGGCGGGGAGCGGGGGGGGCCTCGGGACCCAGTACTTC. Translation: CASSPTAGSGGGLGTQYF.

The CDR3 nucleotides read TGTGCCAGCAGCTTAGATGGGAGGGGTCAAGCTTTCTTT. Translated: CASSLDGRGQAFF. The chain couples TRBV11-3 to TRBJ1-1; weak D call: TRBD1 (5 bases). Germline V CDR1 and CDR2: SGHNT, YENEEA. V was trimmed by 0 bases and J by 9 bases, leaving 11 bases between them. The length of the CDR3 is 13 residues.

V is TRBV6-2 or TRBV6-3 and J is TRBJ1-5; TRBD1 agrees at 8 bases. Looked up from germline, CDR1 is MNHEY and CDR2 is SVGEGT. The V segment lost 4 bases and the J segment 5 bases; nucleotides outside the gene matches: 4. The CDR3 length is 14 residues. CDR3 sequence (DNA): TGTGCCAGCAGTTCAGGGGGCGCAGATCAGCCCCAGCATTTT. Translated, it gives CASSSGGADQPQHF.

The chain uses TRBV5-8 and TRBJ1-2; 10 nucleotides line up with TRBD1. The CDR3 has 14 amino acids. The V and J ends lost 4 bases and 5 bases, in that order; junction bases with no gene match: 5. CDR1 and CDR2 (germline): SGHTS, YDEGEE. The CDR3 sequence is CASSHRDRGYGYTF. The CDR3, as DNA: TGTGCCAGCAGCCATCGGGACAGGGGATATGGCTACACCTTC.

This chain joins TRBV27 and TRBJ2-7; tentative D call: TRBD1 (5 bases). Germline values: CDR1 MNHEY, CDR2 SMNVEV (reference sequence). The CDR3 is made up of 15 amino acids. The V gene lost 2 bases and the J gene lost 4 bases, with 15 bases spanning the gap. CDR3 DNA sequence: TGTGCCAGCAGTTTAGAAGGGGCCTTCGGGTACGAGCAGTACTTC. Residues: CASSLEGAFGYEQYF.

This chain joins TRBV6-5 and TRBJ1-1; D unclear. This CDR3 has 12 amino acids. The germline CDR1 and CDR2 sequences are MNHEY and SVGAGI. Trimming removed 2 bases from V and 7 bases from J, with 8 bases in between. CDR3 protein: CASSYGQDEAFF. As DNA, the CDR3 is TGTGCCAGCAGTTACGGGCAGGATGAAGCTTTCTTT.

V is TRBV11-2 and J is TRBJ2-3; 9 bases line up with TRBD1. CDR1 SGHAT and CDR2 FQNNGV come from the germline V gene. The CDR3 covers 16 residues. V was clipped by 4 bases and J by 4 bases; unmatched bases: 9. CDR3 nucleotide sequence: TGTGCCAGCAGCTCCGCAACGGACAGGGGAGCAGATACGCAGTATTTT. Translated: CASSSATDRGADTQYF.

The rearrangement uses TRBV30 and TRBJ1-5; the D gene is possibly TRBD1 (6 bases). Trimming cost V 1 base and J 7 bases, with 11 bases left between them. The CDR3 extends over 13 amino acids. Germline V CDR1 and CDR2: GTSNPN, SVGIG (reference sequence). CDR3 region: CAWSEGGTQPQHF. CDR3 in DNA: TGTGCCTGGAGTGAAGGGGGAACGCAGCCCCAGCATTTT.

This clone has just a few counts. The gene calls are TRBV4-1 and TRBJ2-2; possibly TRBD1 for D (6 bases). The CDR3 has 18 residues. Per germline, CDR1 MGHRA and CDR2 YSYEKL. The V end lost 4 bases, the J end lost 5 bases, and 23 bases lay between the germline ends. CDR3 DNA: TGCGCCAGCAGCCGTAGCATTCAGGGGTTACAAGGAACCGGGGAGCTGTTTTTT. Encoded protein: CASSRSIQGLQGTGELFF.

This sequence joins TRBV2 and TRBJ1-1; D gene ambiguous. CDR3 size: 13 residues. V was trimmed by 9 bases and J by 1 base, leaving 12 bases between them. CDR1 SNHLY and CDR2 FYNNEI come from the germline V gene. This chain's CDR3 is CASLADTNTEAFF. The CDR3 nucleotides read TGTGCCAGTCTAGCGGATACGAACACTGAAGCTTTCTTT.

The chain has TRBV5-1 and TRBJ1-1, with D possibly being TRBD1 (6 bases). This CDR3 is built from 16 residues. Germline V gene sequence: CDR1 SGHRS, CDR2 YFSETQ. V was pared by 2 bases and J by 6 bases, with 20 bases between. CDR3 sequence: CASSLYPPGQYAEAFF. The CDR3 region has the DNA TGCGCCAGCAGCTTATATCCTCCCGGACAGTACGCTGAAGCTTTCTTT.

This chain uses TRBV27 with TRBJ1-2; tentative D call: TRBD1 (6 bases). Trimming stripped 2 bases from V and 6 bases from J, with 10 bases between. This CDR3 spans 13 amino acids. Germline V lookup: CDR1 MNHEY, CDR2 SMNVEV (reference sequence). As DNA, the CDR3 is TGTGCCAGCAGTTTAACTGGACAGAATGGCTACACCTTC. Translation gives CASSLTGQNGYTF.

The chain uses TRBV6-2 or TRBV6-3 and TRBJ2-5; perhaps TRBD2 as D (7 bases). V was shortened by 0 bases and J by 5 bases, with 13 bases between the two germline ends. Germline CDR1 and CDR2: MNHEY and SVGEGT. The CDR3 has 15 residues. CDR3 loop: CASSYSWGGRETQYF. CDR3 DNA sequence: TGTGCCAGCAGTTACTCGTGGGGGGGCCGGGAGACCCAGTACTTC.

Here the CDR3 DNA reads TGTGCCTGGAGTGTACGAGTATCCTACGAGCAGTACTTC. It specifies CAWSVRVSYEQYF. The chain combines TRBV30 with TRBJ2-7, with D uncertain. Germline assignment: CDR1 GTSNPN and CDR2 SVGIG (reference sequence). CDR3 length: 13 amino acids. Deletions cut 0 bases from V and 1 base from J, with 7 bases between.